A selection of T cell receptor beta chains follows, all from one sample in a study of T cell responses to AZD1222 COVID-19 vaccine. Using immunoSEQ multiplex PCR, the repertoire was profiled, and TCRdb retains in-frame clones only, with some absent. The sample lists around 80,000 clones; approximately 90% were seen once. The sequencing used peripheral blood, collected 28 days after the second AZD1222 dose. These receptor sequences come from an adult who received the AZD1222 COVID-19 vaccine. CDR3s include the opening cysteine and the closing phenylalanine or tryptophan. The order of the fields is CDR3 protein, CDR3 DNA, CDR3 length, clone size, J gene, D gene, V gene. The D gene is left open where the match is weak. Size is omitted from some rows. Given values are once, few, many or a class for expanded clones.

cdr3_aa: CASSPNTDTQYF
cdr3_nt: TGTGCCAGCAGTCCGAACACAGATACGCAGTATTTT
cdr3_length: 12
clone_size: .
j_call: TRBJ2-3
d_call: .
v_call: TRBV27

cdr3_aa: CASKGQKGANEKLFF
cdr3_nt: TGTGCCAGCAAGGGCCAGAAAGGGGCTAATGAAAAACTGTTTTTT
cdr3_length: 15
clone_size: .
j_call: TRBJ1-4
d_call: .
v_call: TRBV2

cdr3_aa: CASSNPQGVEAFF
cdr3_nt: TGCGCCAGCAGCAACCCGCAGGGGGTTGAAGCTTTCTTT
cdr3_length: 13
clone_size: .
j_call: TRBJ1-1
d_call: TRBD1
v_call: TRBV5-1

cdr3_aa: CASSSSGRRQETQYF
cdr3_nt: TGTGCCAGCAGCTCTAGCGGACGCCGACAAGAGACCCAGTACTTC
cdr3_length: 15
clone_size: .
j_call: TRBJ2-5
d_call: TRBD2
v_call: TRBV3-1/TRBV3-2

cdr3_aa: CASSLGVQRLNTEAFF
cdr3_nt: TGTGCCAGCAGCTTGGGGGTCCAGAGGCTGAACACTGAAGCTTTCTTT
cdr3_length: 16
clone_size: .
j_call: TRBJ1-1
d_call: .
v_call: TRBV5-5

cdr3_aa: CASSRGGAGTGELFF
cdr3_nt: TGTGCCAGCAGCCGAGGGGGGGCAGGCACCGGGGAGCTGTTTTTT
cdr3_length: 15
clone_size: .
j_call: TRBJ2-2
d_call: .
v_call: TRBV6-5

cdr3_aa: CASSESDGSGRWTQYF
cdr3_nt: TGTGCCAGCAGTGAATCAGATGGATCGGGCCGTTGGACCCAGTACTTC
cdr3_length: 16
clone_size: .
j_call: TRBJ2-5
d_call: .
v_call: TRBV6-1

cdr3_aa: CASSPHTDTQYF
cdr3_nt: TGTGCCAGCAGCCCCCACACAGATACGCAGTATTTT
cdr3_length: 12
clone_size: few
j_call: TRBJ2-3
d_call: .
v_call: TRBV7-2

cdr3_aa: CASSLGRWAGRGDTQYF
cdr3_nt: TGTGCCAGCAGCTTAGGCCGTTGGGCGGGGAGAGGGGATACGCAGTATTTT
cdr3_length: 17
clone_size: .
j_call: TRBJ2-3
d_call: .
v_call: TRBV7-8

cdr3_aa: CAWSVHEGGIF
cdr3_nt: TGTGCCTGGAGTGTTCACGAGGGAGGGATCTTC
cdr3_length: 11
clone_size: .
j_call: TRBJ2-1
d_call: TRBD2
v_call: TRBV30

cdr3_aa: CASTGAWVAGNTIYF
cdr3_nt: TGTGCCAGCACGGGGGCCTGGGTGGCTGGAAACACCATATATTTT
cdr3_length: 15
clone_size: .
j_call: TRBJ1-3
d_call: .
v_call: TRBV6-6

cdr3_aa: CASSQVWATSGQETQYF
cdr3_nt: TGCGCCAGCAGCCAAGTTTGGGCGACTAGCGGGCAAGAGACCCAGTACTTC
cdr3_length: 17
clone_size: .
j_call: TRBJ2-5
d_call: TRBD2
v_call: TRBV4-1

cdr3_aa: CASSPQNRGMSNTGELFF
cdr3_nt: TGCGCCAGCAGCCCCCAAAACAGGGGAATGTCTAACACCGGGGAGCTGTTTTTT
cdr3_length: 18
clone_size: .
j_call: TRBJ2-2
d_call: TRBD1
v_call: TRBV5-1

cdr3_aa: CASSQEAGEPTQYF
cdr3_nt: TGTGCCAGCAGCCAAGAGGCTGGGGAGCCTACGCAGTATTTT
cdr3_length: 14
clone_size: .
j_call: TRBJ2-3
d_call: .
v_call: TRBV3-1/TRBV3-2

cdr3_aa: CASSLDGQTEAFF
cdr3_nt: TGTGCCAGCAGCCTCGACGGTCAGACAGAAGCTTTCTTT
cdr3_length: 13
clone_size: .
j_call: TRBJ1-1
d_call: .
v_call: TRBV3-1/TRBV3-2

cdr3_aa: CASADSFGDQPQHF
cdr3_nt: TGTGCCAGCGCGGACAGTTTCGGGGATCAGCCCCAGCATTTT
cdr3_length: 14
clone_size: .
j_call: TRBJ1-5
d_call: .
v_call: TRBV19

cdr3_aa: CASSLGTGPTGELFF
cdr3_nt: TGTGCCAGCAGCTTAGGGACAGGGCCCACCGGGGAGCTGTTTTTT
cdr3_length: 15
clone_size: .
j_call: TRBJ2-2
d_call: TRBD1
v_call: TRBV7-9

cdr3_aa: CASSLGQGASGMHF
cdr3_nt: TGCGCCAGCAGCCTCGGACAGGGGGCGAGCGGGATGCATTTT
cdr3_length: 14
clone_size: .
j_call: TRBJ1-5
d_call: TRBD1
v_call: TRBV5-1

cdr3_aa: CASSLRTGDRDEQYF
cdr3_nt: TGTGCCAGCAGCTTAAGAACTGGGGACAGGGACGAGCAGTACTTC
cdr3_length: 15
clone_size: .
j_call: TRBJ2-7
d_call: TRBD1
v_call: TRBV7-9

cdr3_aa: CASTEVDTSTGELFF
cdr3_nt: TGTGCCAGCACCGAAGTCGACACCAGCACCGGGGAGCTGTTTTTT
cdr3_length: 15
clone_size: .
j_call: TRBJ2-2
d_call: .
v_call: TRBV2

cdr3_aa: CSVQGGLNTEAFF
cdr3_nt: TGCAGCGTCCAGGGGGGACTGAACACTGAAGCTTTCTTT
cdr3_length: 13
clone_size: once
j_call: TRBJ1-1
d_call: TRBD1
v_call: TRBV29-1

cdr3_aa: CASSLVKAEPYEQYF
cdr3_nt: TGTGCCAGCAGCTTAGTGAAAGCGGAGCCCTACGAGCAGTACTTC
cdr3_length: 15
clone_size: .
j_call: TRBJ2-7
d_call: .
v_call: TRBV11-2

cdr3_aa: CASSLWGAVMGDTQYF
cdr3_nt: TGTGCCAGCAGCTTATGGGGAGCGGTAATGGGAGATACGCAGTATTTT
cdr3_length: 16
clone_size: .
j_call: TRBJ2-3
d_call: .
v_call: TRBV7-9

cdr3_aa: CASSPKGQRQPQHF
cdr3_nt: TGTGCCAGCAGCCCCAAGGGGCAACGACAGCCCCAGCATTTT
cdr3_length: 14
clone_size: medium-sized
j_call: TRBJ1-5
d_call: .
v_call: TRBV7-9

cdr3_aa: CASSLTVGSTDTQYF
cdr3_nt: TGTGCCAGCAGCCTCACGGTTGGGAGCACAGATACGCAGTATTTT
cdr3_length: 15
clone_size: .
j_call: TRBJ2-3
d_call: .
v_call: TRBV9

cdr3_aa: CASSLTTWETEAFF
cdr3_nt: TGTGCCAGTAGCCTGACTACTTGGGAGACTGAAGCTTTCTTT
cdr3_length: 14
clone_size: once
j_call: TRBJ1-1
d_call: .
v_call: TRBV19

cdr3_aa: CASSPFAGSSNQPQHF
cdr3_nt: TGCGCCAGCAGCCCCTTCGCCGGGTCTAGCAATCAGCCCCAGCATTTT
cdr3_length: 16
clone_size: .
j_call: TRBJ1-5
d_call: .
v_call: TRBV5-1

cdr3_aa: CASSLEGKRRGYTF
cdr3_nt: TGTGCCAGCAGCCTAGAAGGGAAGAGGCGTGGCTACACCTTC
cdr3_length: 14
clone_size: .
j_call: TRBJ1-2
d_call: .
v_call: TRBV7-8

cdr3_aa: CASGPVWGRDSQETQYF
cdr3_nt: TGTGCTAGTGGTCCAGTCTGGGGGAGGGATTCACAAGAGACCCAGTACTTC
cdr3_length: 17
clone_size: few
j_call: TRBJ2-5
d_call: TRBD2
v_call: TRBV12-5

cdr3_aa: CASRDRESSGNTIYF
cdr3_nt: TGCGCCAGCAGAGATAGGGAAAGCTCTGGAAACACCATATATTTT
cdr3_length: 15
clone_size: few
j_call: TRBJ1-3
d_call: .
v_call: TRBV5-1

cdr3_aa: CASSPSKGTNTEAFF
cdr3_nt: TGTGCCAGCTCACCCTCGAAGGGGACAAACACTGAAGCTTTCTTT
cdr3_length: 15
clone_size: .
j_call: TRBJ1-1
d_call: .
v_call: TRBV18

cdr3_aa: CAWGSAFSTGRLFF
cdr3_nt: TGTGCCTGGGGGTCGGCGTTTTCTACAGGGAGGTTGTTTTTT
cdr3_length: 14
clone_size: few
j_call: TRBJ1-4
d_call: .
v_call: TRBV30

cdr3_aa: CASSSRQGDTGELFF
cdr3_nt: TGTGCCAGCAGCTCACGACAGGGGGACACCGGGGAGCTGTTTTTT
cdr3_length: 15
clone_size: few
j_call: TRBJ2-2
d_call: TRBD1
v_call: TRBV7-6

cdr3_aa: CATSRVIRTEAFF
cdr3_nt: TGTGCCACCAGCAGAGTTATCCGCACTGAAGCTTTCTTT
cdr3_length: 13
clone_size: .
j_call: TRBJ1-1
d_call: .
v_call: TRBV15

cdr3_aa: CASSPRTGSNQPQHF
cdr3_nt: TGTGCCAGCAGCCCTAGGACAGGGAGCAATCAGCCCCAGCATTTT
cdr3_length: 15
clone_size: .
j_call: TRBJ1-5
d_call: TRBD1
v_call: TRBV9

cdr3_aa: CASNPAGTGYEQYF
cdr3_nt: TGCGCCAGCAACCCCGCCGGGACAGGGTACGAGCAGTACTTC
cdr3_length: 14
clone_size: .
j_call: TRBJ2-7
d_call: TRBD1
v_call: TRBV5-1

cdr3_aa: CAGKIGGGNEQFF
cdr3_nt: TGTGCCGGCAAAATCGGGGGCGGGAATGAGCAGTTCTTC
cdr3_length: 13
clone_size: once
j_call: TRBJ2-1
d_call: .
v_call: TRBV6-5

cdr3_aa: CASSDSYEQYF
cdr3_nt: TGTGCCAGCAGTGACAGCTACGAGCAGTACTTC
cdr3_length: 11
clone_size: .
j_call: TRBJ2-7
d_call: .
v_call: TRBV25-1

cdr3_aa: CASSKTGSNLSGKNIQYF
cdr3_nt: TGTGCCAGTAGTAAGACGGGGTCCAATCTTAGTGGCAAAAACATTCAGTACTTC
cdr3_length: 18
clone_size: .
j_call: TRBJ2-4
d_call: .
v_call: TRBV19

cdr3_aa: CASSYGPSAPQETQYF
cdr3_nt: TGTGCCAGCAGTTACGGGCCTAGCGCACCCCAAGAGACCCAGTACTTC
cdr3_length: 16
clone_size: .
j_call: TRBJ2-5
d_call: .
v_call: TRBV6-5

cdr3_aa: CASSLDAENQPQHF
cdr3_nt: TGCGCCAGCAGCTTGGATGCGGAGAATCAGCCCCAGCATTTT
cdr3_length: 14
clone_size: .
j_call: TRBJ1-5
d_call: .
v_call: TRBV5-1

cdr3_aa: CASSQSTDRNYGYTF
cdr3_nt: TGCGCCAGCAGTCAATCGACCGACAGGAACTATGGCTACACCTTC
cdr3_length: 15
clone_size: .
j_call: TRBJ1-2
d_call: .
v_call: TRBV23-1

cdr3_aa: CSVAGQGGTEAFF
cdr3_nt: TGCAGCGTTGCGGGACAGGGCGGCACTGAAGCTTTCTTT
cdr3_length: 13
clone_size: .
j_call: TRBJ1-1
d_call: TRBD1
v_call: TRBV29-1

cdr3_aa: CASRRQGNSPLHF
cdr3_nt: TGCGCCAGCAGAAGACAGGGAAATTCACCCCTCCACTTT
cdr3_length: 13
clone_size: .
j_call: TRBJ1-6
d_call: TRBD1
v_call: TRBV5-1

cdr3_aa: CASSFTSGSSYEQYF
cdr3_nt: TGTGCCAGCAGCTTTACTAGCGGGAGCTCCTACGAGCAGTACTTC
cdr3_length: 15
clone_size: .
j_call: TRBJ2-7
d_call: TRBD2
v_call: TRBV7-2

cdr3_aa: CASSPQQGQPQHF
cdr3_nt: TGTGCCAGCAGTCCACAACAGGGACAGCCCCAGCATTTT
cdr3_length: 13
clone_size: few
j_call: TRBJ1-5
d_call: .
v_call: TRBV12-3/TRBV12-4

cdr3_aa: CASSVTGGLDIQYF
cdr3_nt: TGTGCCAGCAGCGTCACAGGGGGCCTGGACATTCAGTACTTC
cdr3_length: 14
clone_size: .
j_call: TRBJ2-4
d_call: TRBD1
v_call: TRBV9

cdr3_aa: CASSEYGPGADNSPLHF
cdr3_nt: TGTGCCAGCAGTGAATACGGTCCGGGGGCGGATAATTCACCCCTCCACTTT
cdr3_length: 17
clone_size: .
j_call: TRBJ1-6
d_call: .
v_call: TRBV25-1

cdr3_aa: CASSDRTNTIYF
cdr3_nt: TGTGCCAGCAGCGACCGAACTAACACCATATATTTT
cdr3_length: 12
clone_size: .
j_call: TRBJ1-3
d_call: .
v_call: TRBV9

cdr3_aa: CAWSDPTDWGNQPQHF
cdr3_nt: TGTGCCTGGAGTGACCCGACAGATTGGGGCAATCAGCCCCAGCATTTT
cdr3_length: 16
clone_size: .
j_call: TRBJ1-5
d_call: .
v_call: TRBV30

cdr3_aa: CASSLVTGGHNEQFF
cdr3_nt: TGTGCCAGCAGCTTAGTGACAGGGGGACACAATGAGCAGTTCTTC
cdr3_length: 15
clone_size: .
j_call: TRBJ2-1
d_call: TRBD1
v_call: TRBV7-9

cdr3_aa: CASSAGDSRTNEKLFF
cdr3_nt: TGTGCCAGCAGCGCAGGGGACAGCAGGACTAATGAAAAACTGTTTTTT
cdr3_length: 16
clone_size: .
j_call: TRBJ1-4
d_call: TRBD1
v_call: TRBV9

cdr3_aa: CASSRSGRADEQYF
cdr3_nt: TGTGCCAGCAGCCGCAGCGGGAGGGCCGACGAGCAGTACTTC
cdr3_length: 14
clone_size: .
j_call: TRBJ2-7
d_call: TRBD2
v_call: TRBV7-9

cdr3_aa: CASSLERGGHEQYF
cdr3_nt: TGTGCCAGCAGCTTAGAGCGCGGGGGGCACGAGCAGTACTTC
cdr3_length: 14
clone_size: .
j_call: TRBJ2-7
d_call: TRBD2
v_call: TRBV11-3

cdr3_aa: CASSTRDTEAFF
cdr3_nt: TGTGCCAGCAGCACCCGGGACACTGAAGCTTTCTTT
cdr3_length: 12
clone_size: .
j_call: TRBJ1-1
d_call: .
v_call: TRBV9